The table lists the clone carrying this T cell receptor beta chain with a count of one. The antigen is undetermined. These data come from a study of metastatic and nonmetastatic thyroid tumors. Study at large: Malignant thyroid and benign thyroid patients provided blood and tumor or nodule tissue whose repertoires were compared.

All patients were untreated before thyroid surgery. In the authors' workflow: The study took CDR3 differences across clinicopathological groups and made a distant-metastasis classifier for papillary thyroid cancer from them. TCRdb reprocessed the PCR reads using MiXCR. The V and J calls and clone size come from TCRdb's table, not from the authors' own analysis. Here the sample spans about 21,000 clones, approximately 20% being singletons. V lost 1 base to trimming and J lost 7 bases, with 18 bases between them. Germline values: CDR1 SGHRS, CDR2 YFSETQ. There are 16 residues in the CDR3. Study-level results: Malignant thyroid tumors reportedly had TCR beta diversity that was significantly higher than in benign nodules, in blood and tumor.

Sequencing was performed on blood. The clonotype comes from a male donor with papillary thyroid cancer or a benign thyroid nodule (not recorded which). Some clones in this sample may be carry-over from other donors' samples. The chain is built from TRBV5-1 and TRBJ2-1, with D maybe TRBD2 (6 bases). CDR3 nucleotide sequence: TGCGCCAGCAGCTTGAGCCTAACGGGAGTTAGGAATGAGCAGTTCTTC. It is translated as CASSLSLTGVRNEQFF.